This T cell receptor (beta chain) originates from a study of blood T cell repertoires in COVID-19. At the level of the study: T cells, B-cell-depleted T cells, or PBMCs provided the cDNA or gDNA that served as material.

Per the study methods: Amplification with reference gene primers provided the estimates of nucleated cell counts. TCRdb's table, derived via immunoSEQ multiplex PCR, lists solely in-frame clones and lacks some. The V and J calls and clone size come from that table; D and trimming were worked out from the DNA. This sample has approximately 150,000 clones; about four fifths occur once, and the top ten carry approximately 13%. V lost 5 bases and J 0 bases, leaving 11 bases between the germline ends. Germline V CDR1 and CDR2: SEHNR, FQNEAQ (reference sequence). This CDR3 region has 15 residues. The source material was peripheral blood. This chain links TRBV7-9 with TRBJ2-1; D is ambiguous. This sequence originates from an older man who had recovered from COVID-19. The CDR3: CASSLRASSYNEQFF. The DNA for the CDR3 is TGTGCCAGCAGCCTCAGAGCGAGCTCCTACAATGAGCAGTTCTTC.